These 21 T cell receptor beta chains were sequenced from one sample in a study of CD8 T cells in Susac syndrome. Random hexamers served to reverse transcribe about 0.45 to 1 ug RNA. One entry per CDR3 protein, called by TCRdb with MiXCR from the immunoSEQ multiplex PCR reads. Of about 300,000 distinct CDR3 sequences listed, 89% are singletons. The sample was CD8+ T cells from PBMCs. The receptors stem from a human donor with multiple sclerosis.

The chain carries TRBV10-3 and TRBJ2-7; 7 bases are a match to TRBD1. With V trimmed by 3 bases and J by 2 bases, 7 bases remained unmatched. The length of the CDR3 is 15 residues. CDR1 is ENHRY and CDR2 is SYGVKD in the germline V gene. CDR3 sequence reads: CAISETGELPYEQYF. The CDR3 DNA sequence: TGTGCCATCAGTGAAACAGGGGAACTACCCTACGAGCAGTACTTC.

The V call is TRBV6-2 or TRBV6-3, the J call TRBJ2-4; possibly TRBD1 for D (6 bases). CDR1 is MNHEY, CDR2 SVGEGT, per germline. The CDR3 spans 14 residues. V lost 5 bases to trimming and J lost 3 bases, with 11 bases between them. The CDR3 region is CASSNRDNKNIQYF. In DNA form, the CDR3 reads TGTGCCAGCAGTAACCGGGACAACAAAAACATTCAGTACTTC.

This chain connects TRBV30 to TRBJ2-1; D may be TRBD1 (6 bases). CDR1 and CDR2 (germline): GTSNPN, SVGIG (reference sequence). V was trimmed by 7 bases and J by 7 bases, leaving 14 bases between them. This CDR3 is built from 12 residues. This CDR3 reads CALSGVANEQFF. The DNA for the CDR3 is TGTGCCTTGTCAGGGGTCGCGAATGAGCAGTTCTTC.

V gene TRBV25-1 combines with J gene TRBJ2-5; possible D gene TRBD1, 6 bases. This CDR3 contains 12 residues. Germline V gene sequence: CDR1 MGHDK, CDR2 SYGVNS. Trimming left V 6 bases short and J 5 bases short, with 10 bases between. The CDR3 bases are TGTGCCAGCAGGGGGGCCGGGGAGACCCAGTACTTC. This translates into CASRGAGETQYF. The whole variable domain, filled in from reference TRBV25-1 and TRBJ2-5, reads EADIYQTPRYLVIGTGKKITLECSQTMGHDKMYWYQQDPGMELHLIHYSYGVNSTEKGDLSSESTVSRIRTEHFPLTLESARPSHTSQYLCASRGAGETQYFGPGTRLLVL.

The genes are TRBV7-3 and TRBJ2-2, with a weak D call TRBD2 (5 bases). CDR1 and CDR2 (germline): SGHTA, FQGTGA. V lost 5 bases to trimming and J lost 5 bases, with 9 bases between them. This CDR3 has 13 residues. CDR3 sequence: CASSLPGTGELFF. The CDR3, as DNA: TGTGCCAGCAGCCTACCGGGGACCGGGGAGCTGTTTTTT.

The chain carries TRBV2 and TRBJ2-5, with a weak D call TRBD1 (5 bases). Germline V lookup: CDR1 SNHLY, CDR2 FYNNEI. Trimming took 6 bases from V and 0 from J, leaving 5 bases between them. The CDR3 is made up of 12 amino acids. In nucleotides, the CDR3 is TGTGCCAGCAGGGACAACCAAGAGACCCAGTACTTC. Translated: CASRDNQETQYF.

The chain is built from TRBV7-2 and TRBJ2-7; D is uncertain. This CDR3 spans 16 amino acids. The germline V gene has CDR1 SGHTA and CDR2 FQGNSA. Trimming removed 4 bases from V and 2 bases from J, with 18 bases in between. Here the CDR3 reads CASSSSPSRATYEQYF. The CDR3 nucleotides read TGTGCCAGCAGCTCGTCACCCTCTCGAGCTACCTACGAGCAGTACTTC. The variable domain in full, with the rest retrieved from reference TRBV7-2 and TRBJ2-7, is GAGVSQSPSNKVTEKGKDVELRCDPISGHTALYWYRQSLGQGLEFLIYFQGNSAPDKSGLPSDRFSAERTGGSVSTLTIQRTQQEDSAVYLCASSSSPSRATYEQYFGPGTRLTVT.

DNA of the CDR3: TGCGCCAGCAGCCACCTCGCTGGGGGAAACACCATATATTTT. This encodes CASSHLAGGNTIYF. The chain joins TRBV4-3 to TRBJ1-3; no firm D call. V lost 3 bases, J lost 4 bases, and 10 bases lay in between. The CDR3 covers 14 residues. CDR1 is LGHNA and CDR2 is YSLEER in the germline V gene.

The chain carries TRBV18 and TRBJ1-4; 7 bases are a match to TRBD1. The V gene's germline CDR1 is KGHSH and CDR2 LQKENI. The CDR3 is 15 amino acids. J gave up 6 bases and V 0 bases, and 4 bases lay outside the gene matches. The DNA of the CDR3 is TGTGCCAGCTCACCACCGGACAGGACGGATGAAAAACTGTTTTTT. Amino acid sequence: CASSPPDRTDEKLFF.

The chain links TRBV6-2 or TRBV6-3 to TRBJ2-1; D is unresolved. Trimming pared 2 bases from V and 6 bases from J, leaving 5 bases between. CDR1 is MNHEY, CDR2 SVGEGT, per germline. The CDR3 contains 12 residues. CDR3 in amino acids: CASSYGSNEQFF. In nucleotides, the CDR3 is TGTGCCAGCAGTTACGGGTCCAATGAGCAGTTCTTC.

The rearrangement links TRBV28 to TRBJ2-5; 7 bases agree with TRBD2. CDR3 length equals 16 residues. Germline V lookup: CDR1 MDHEN, CDR2 SYDVKM. The J segment lost 3 bases and the V segment lost 2 bases, leaving 9 bases of the junction unmatched. The DNA of the CDR3 is TGTGCCAGCAGTTTAATGGCGGGAGTCGGGAAAGAGACCCAGTACTTC. Its protein product is CASSLMAGVGKETQYF.

The chain has TRBV4-2 and TRBJ1-6, with D possibly being TRBD1 (6 bases). V lost 2 bases and J 6 bases, leaving 14 bases between the germline ends. Germline CDR1 is LGHNA and CDR2 is YNFKEQ. This CDR3 has 16 amino acids. The CDR3 coding sequence is TGTGCCAGCAGCCAACCGGGGGCACCACCTAATTCACCCCTCCACTTT. Its protein is CASSQPGAPPNSPLHF.

This chain uses TRBV7-9 with TRBJ2-1; 11 bases agree with TRBD1. CDR1 and CDR2 from the germline V gene are SEHNR and FQNEAQ (reference sequence). The CDR3 covers 16 residues. V shed 4 bases, J shed 5 bases, and the junction held 7 bases outside the gene matches. The CDR3 coding sequence is TGTGCCAGCAGCTCCCCCGGGGGACAGGGGGACAATGAGCAGTTCTTC. Amino acids: CASSSPGGQGDNEQFF.

This chain joins TRBV20-1 and TRBJ2-1; 7 bases align to TRBD2. V lost 0 bases and J lost 6; bases outside the gene matches: 11. This CDR3 comprises 16 residues. Germline values: CDR1 DFQATT, CDR2 SNEGSKA (reference sequence). CDR3 in amino acids: CSARDITAGEVNEQFF. CDR3 DNA: TGCAGTGCTAGAGATATCACGGCGGGAGAAGTCAATGAGCAGTTCTTC.

The CDR3 DNA follows: TGCAGCGTGAGGACAGGGTCGTACGAGCAGTACTTC. Protein sequence: CSVRTGSYEQYF. V is TRBV29-1 and J is TRBJ2-7; 8 bases match TRBD1. The V and J ends lost 6 bases and 4 bases, in that order; junction bases with no gene match: 5. Germline V gene data show CDR1 as SQVTM and CDR2 as ANQGSEA. This CDR3 region has 12 residues.

The chain combines TRBV12-3 or TRBV12-4 with TRBJ1-1, with D possibly TRBD1 on 5 matching bases. The CDR3 has 14 amino acids. V was trimmed by 4 bases and J by 5 bases, leaving 14 bases between them. The CDR3 sequence: CASSYEGWTTEAFF. In DNA, the CDR3 is TGTGCCAGCAGTTACGAGGGGTGGACGACTGAAGCTTTCTTT.

The chain recombines TRBV27 with TRBJ1-3; 8 bases match TRBD1. This CDR3 contains 13 residues. Germline V gene sequence: CDR1 MNHEY, CDR2 SMNVEV (reference sequence). The trim removed 9 bases at V and 4 bases at J, leaving 5 bases unmatched. CDR3 in DNA: TGTGCCAGTAGACAGGGGTACGGAAACACCATATATTTT. It is translated as CASRQGYGNTIYF.

This clonotype showed up just once. The chain employs TRBV6-4 and TRBJ2-1; 9 nucleotides line up with TRBD1. This CDR3 spans 15 amino acids. Germline CDR1 and CDR2: MRHNA and SNTAGT. The V and J ends lost 2 bases and 6 bases, in that order; junction bases with no gene match: 5. CDR3 coding DNA: TGTGCCAGCAGTGACAGGACAGGGGAGGGCAATGAGCAGTTCTTC. Translated: CASSDRTGEGNEQFF.

The chain recombines TRBV4-1 with TRBJ1-5; D not certain. Deletions cut 1 base from V and 4 bases from J, with 11 bases between. Germline CDR1 MGHRA, CDR2 YSYEKL. This CDR3 region has 15 residues. This chain's CDR3 is CASSQALMGNQPQHF. The CDR3, as DNA: TGCGCCAGCAGCCAAGCTCTCATGGGGAATCAGCCCCAGCATTTT.

This rearrangement joins TRBV19 to TRBJ2-3; the match to TRBD1 covers 9 bases. Germline CDR1 is LNHDA and CDR2 is SQIVND (reference sequence). V was clipped by 11 bases and J by 0 bases; unmatched bases: 3. The CDR3 loop spans 13 amino acids. CDR3 sequence: CASGQGSTDTQYF. Written as DNA, the CDR3 is TGTGCCTCGGGACAGGGAAGCACAGATACGCAGTATTTT.

This rearrangement joins TRBV23-1 to TRBJ2-6; 12 bases agree with TRBD1. TRBV23-1 has ORF status, its function being uncertain. With V trimmed by 6 bases and J by 2 bases, 8 bases remained unmatched. The CDR3 contains 18 residues. The CDR3 nucleotides are TGCGCCAGCAGCCTCCCGGGACAGGGGGCGACTGGGGCCAACGTCCTGACTTTC. Translated, it gives CASSLPGQGATGANVLTF.